A single T cell receptor (beta chain) is shown here with its context. Its matching antigen is unknown. TCRdb keeps only in-frame clones here, not all; method: immunoSEQ multiplex PCR. The sample consists of roughly 72,000 clones, approximately 90% of them appearing once. This entry belongs to a study of T cell responses to AZD1222 COVID-19 vaccine. The CDR3 spans 14 residues. With 2 bases removed from V and 5 bases from J, the gap between germline ends came to 10 bases. Per germline, CDR1 GTSNPN and CDR2 SVGIG (reference sequence). Study-wide findings and caveats: Vaccine-associated CD4 TCRs ranged over spike, dominating at 160-218 and 743-854. With two AZD1222 doses given, Spike-specific TCR breadth and depth both rose. The reported proportion of spike-specific TCRs targeting unmutated variant regions was nearly half. Clonal diversity may have been underestimated, and the donors were mostly white British, with more females than males.

V usage is TRBV30 and J usage is TRBJ1-6; D is uncertain. The clonotype originates from an adult who received the MenACWY meningococcal vaccine as a control. Material: peripheral blood, obtained 28 days after the second dose of the MenACWY control vaccine. The CDR3 is CAWSMKENNSPLHF. The CDR3 coding sequence is TGTGCCTGGAGTATGAAGGAGAATAATTCACCCCTCCACTTT.